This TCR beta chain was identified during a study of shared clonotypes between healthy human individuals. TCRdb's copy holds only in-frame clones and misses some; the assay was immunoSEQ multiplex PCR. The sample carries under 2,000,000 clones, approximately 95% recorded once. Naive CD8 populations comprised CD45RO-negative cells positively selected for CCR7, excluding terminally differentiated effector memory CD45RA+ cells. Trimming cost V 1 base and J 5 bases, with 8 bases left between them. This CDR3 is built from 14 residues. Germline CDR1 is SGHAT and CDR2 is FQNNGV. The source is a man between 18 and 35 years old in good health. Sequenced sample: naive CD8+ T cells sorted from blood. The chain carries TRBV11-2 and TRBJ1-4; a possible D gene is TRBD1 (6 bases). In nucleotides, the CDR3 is TGTGCCAGCAGCTTAGGTCAGGGGAATGAAAAACTGTTTTTT. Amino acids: CASSLGQGNEKLFF.